This T cell receptor beta chain was sequenced in a study of blood T cell repertoires in COVID-19. Turning to the study itself: COVID-19 samples collected from the United States, Italy and Spain covered acute and convalescent phases. T cells, B-cell-depleted T cells, or PBMCs supplied cDNA or gDNA.

As originally analysed: Counts of nucleated cells, estimated from reference gene primer amplification, were obtained. Method: immunoSEQ multiplex PCR; TCRdb's copy keeps in-frame clones and lacks some. Clonal size and the V and J genes are those of that table, whereas D and trimming came from the DNA. The sample records 150,000 to 200,000 clones, 70% to 90% being singletons. The TCR comes from a young man who had recovered from COVID-19. Sequenced: peripheral blood.

The CDR3 coding sequence is TGTGCCAGCAGCTTAGGCCCATCCGGGGGGCTAGTGGGTCAGCCCCAGCATTTT. Translated, it gives CASSLGPSGGLVGQPQHF. The chain links TRBV7-9 to TRBJ1-5; possibly TRBD1 for D (6 bases). In germline, CDR1 is SEHNR, CDR2 FQNEAQ (reference sequence). V lost 1 base and J 6 bases, leaving 22 bases between the germline ends. This CDR3 contains 18 residues.